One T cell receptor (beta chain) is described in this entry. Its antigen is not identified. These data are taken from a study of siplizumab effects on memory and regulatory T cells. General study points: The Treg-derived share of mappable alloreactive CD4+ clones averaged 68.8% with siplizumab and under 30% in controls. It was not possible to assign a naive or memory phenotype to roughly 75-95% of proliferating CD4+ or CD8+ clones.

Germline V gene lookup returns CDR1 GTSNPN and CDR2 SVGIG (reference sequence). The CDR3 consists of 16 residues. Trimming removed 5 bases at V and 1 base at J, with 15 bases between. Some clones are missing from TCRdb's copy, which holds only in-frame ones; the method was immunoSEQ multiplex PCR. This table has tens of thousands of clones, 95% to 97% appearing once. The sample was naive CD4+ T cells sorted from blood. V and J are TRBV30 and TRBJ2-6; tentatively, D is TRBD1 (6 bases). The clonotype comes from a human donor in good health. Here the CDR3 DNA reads TGTGCCTGGGGTGATCCTACAGGGTCTGGGGCCAACGTCCTGACTTTC. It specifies CAWGDPTGSGANVLTF.